This is a list of T cell receptor beta chains from one sample in a study of shared clonotypes between healthy human individuals. The assay was immunoSEQ multiplex PCR, and TCRdb's table has in-frame clones only and misses some. The table includes 2 million to 2.5 million clones, 90% to 96% detected once. Sequenced input: naive CD4+ T cells sorted from blood. These receptors all come from a man between 18 and 29 years old in good health. The CDR3 runs from the conserved cysteine through the conserved F or W. A D gene is named only where the DNA matches it firmly. The size entry is marked missing in some rows and otherwise reads once, few, many or a size class.

cdr3_nt,cdr3_aa,v_call,clone_size,j_call,d_call
TGTGCCAGCAACAGGGCTGGGGCCAACGTCCTGACTTTC,CASNRAGANVLTF,TRBV6-5,-,TRBJ2-6,-
TGTGCCAGCAGCCGCGGACTAGCGGGAGTAGCTAATGAGCAGTTCTTC,CASSRGLAGVANEQFF,TRBV21-1,-,TRBJ2-1,-
TGCGCCAGCAGTGCTTCCGGCGGGGAGCTGTTTTTT,CASSASGGELFF,TRBV10-1,-,TRBJ2-2,-
TGTGCCAGCAGTGCCTCCGGGACCATACCTAACACTGAAGCTTTCTTT,CASSASGTIPNTEAFF,TRBV28,-,TRBJ1-1,-
TGCGCCAGCAGCTTGGCGGTCGGAAACACCATATATTTT,CASSLAVGNTIYF,TRBV5-1,-,TRBJ1-3,-
TGTGCCTGGAGTGTATCAACTAGCGGAAGCTCCTACGAGCAGTACTTC,CAWSVSTSGSSYEQYF,TRBV30,-,TRBJ2-7,TRBD2
TGTGCCAGCAGTTTAACTAAACCTAACTATGGCTACACCTTC,CASSLTKPNYGYTF,TRBV28,-,TRBJ1-2,-
TGTGCCAGCAGTTCTCCCAGCTTGAACACTGAAGCTTTCTTT,CASSSPSLNTEAFF,TRBV6-1,-,TRBJ1-1,-
TGTGCCAGTAGTAGGGGTGAGGGGTATTCACCCCTCCACTTT,CASSRGEGYSPLHF,TRBV19,-,TRBJ1-6,-
TGTGCCAGCAGTTTAAAAGGGAGGGGGCTCTACGAGCAGTACTTC,CASSLKGRGLYEQYF,TRBV27,-,TRBJ2-7,-
TGTGCCAGCAGCGTTAACGGGAGAGAGACCCAGTACTTC,CASSVNGRETQYF,TRBV9,-,TRBJ2-5,-
TGTGCCAGCAGGGGAGGTCCGGCGGTACCTGAAGCTTTCTTT,CASRGGPAVPEAFF,TRBV27,once,TRBJ1-1,-
TGTGCCAGCAGCTTGGGACAGGGAAGCTCTGGGGCCAACGTCCTGACTTTC,CASSLGQGSSGANVLTF,TRBV7-2,once,TRBJ2-6,TRBD1
TGTGCCAGCAGCCTCCCGGGACTAGAAGGGTCAGATACGCAGTATTTT,CASSLPGLEGSDTQYF,TRBV5-4,-,TRBJ2-3,TRBD2
TGCGCCAGCAGGCCCACTAGCTCGGAGACCCAGTACTTC,CASRPTSSETQYF,TRBV5-1,-,TRBJ2-5,-
TGTGCCTGGAGGGGGACAGGAGTGTTTTGGGGCTACACCTTC,CAWRGTGVFWGYTF,TRBV30,-,TRBJ1-2,TRBD1
TGTGCCAGCAGAACAGACGGAGTCCCTGTCTTC,CASRTDGVPVF,TRBV6-5,-,TRBJ2-1,-
TGTGCCAGCAGTGAGTCCAGCGGGAATGCAGATACGCAGTATTTT,CASSESSGNADTQYF,TRBV25-1,-,TRBJ2-3,TRBD2
TGCGCCAGCAGCGCCGCGGCAGGAACCTACGAGCAGTACTTC,CASSAAAGTYEQYF,TRBV4-1,-,TRBJ2-7,-
TGTGCCAGCAGTGTAACGGCTGATACGCAGTATTTT,CASSVTADTQYF,TRBV2,once,TRBJ2-3,-
TGTGCCAGTAGTATAGTCGGAGGGGGCGCGGGCAATCAGCCCCAGCATTTT,CASSIVGGGAGNQPQHF,TRBV19,once,TRBJ1-5,TRBD1
TGCGCCAGCAGCCAAGTTGATAGCTCCGAGCAGTACTTC,CASSQVDSSEQYF,TRBV4-3,-,TRBJ2-7,-
TGTGCCCGCTCCCGGCTAGCGAGCCACGAGCAGTACTTC,CARSRLASHEQYF,TRBV19,-,TRBJ2-7,-
TGTGCCATTTCTTCCGGGACAGGTTCCTACGAGCAGTACTTC,CAISSGTGSYEQYF,TRBV10-3,-,TRBJ2-7,TRBD1
TGTGCCTGGAGCCCACAGGGAATCAATGAGCAGTTCTTC,CAWSPQGINEQFF,TRBV30,-,TRBJ2-1,-
TGTGCCAGTAGTATAGCTGCGACAGGGGTCTATTCACCCCTCCACTTT,CASSIAATGVYSPLHF,TRBV19,-,TRBJ1-6,TRBD1
TGCACCAGCAGCCAAGCCGGGACATTATCATTAGAACAGCCCCAGCATTTT,CTSSQAGTLSLEQPQHF,TRBV1,-,TRBJ1-5,-
TGTGCCAGTAGTATCGGCGTCAAAGAGACCCAGTACTTC,CASSIGVKETQYF,TRBV19,-,TRBJ2-5,-
TGTGCCTTAGCTACAGGGGGCTATCTTGGCTACACCTTC,CALATGGYLGYTF,TRBV7-9,-,TRBJ1-2,TRBD1
TGTGCCAGCAGGGGGACAGGGGGAAATAATTCACCCCTCCACTTT,CASRGTGGNNSPLHF,TRBV6-4,-,TRBJ1-6,TRBD1
TGTGCCAGCAGCGCCTTGGGACAGGGGTCCTACAATGAGCAGTTCTTC,CASSALGQGSYNEQFF,TRBV7-9,once,TRBJ2-1,TRBD1
TGTGCCAGCAGCTTAGGGGGACAGGCAGATAGAGGTTCACCCCTCCACTTT,CASSLGGQADRGSPLHF,TRBV11-2,-,TRBJ1-6,TRBD1
TGTGCCAGCCAGATCGGGACAGGGGCTGGCTACACCTTC,CASQIGTGAGYTF,TRBV19,-,TRBJ1-2,TRBD1
TGTGCCAGCAGCTTGTCACAGTTGACCAACTACGAGCAGTACTTC,CASSLSQLTNYEQYF,TRBV11-2,-,TRBJ2-7,-
TGTGCCAGCAGTTTATCGATGGCGACAGGCGGAACCAACTATGGCTACACCTTC,CASSLSMATGGTNYGYTF,TRBV27,-,TRBJ1-2,-
TGTGCCTGGAGTGTAAGGGACAGGGTAGGAACTGAAGCTTTCTTT,CAWSVRDRVGTEAFF,TRBV30,-,TRBJ1-1,TRBD1
TGTGCCAGCGGACTAATCAGCGGGGGGCTGGATACGCAGTATTTT,CASGLISGGLDTQYF,TRBV25-1,-,TRBJ2-3,TRBD2
TGTGCCAGCAGCCCATCCCGGAGGCACGTCGGGGGTGAGCAGTTCTTC,CASSPSRRHVGGEQFF,TRBV7-9,once,TRBJ2-1,-
TGTGCCAGCAGCTTTAAGGGGGGTGGAAACACCATATATTTT,CASSFKGGGNTIYF,TRBV13,-,TRBJ1-3,-
TGTGCCAGCAGCCCGGGTGGAAGTCAGTTTGAGCAGTACTTC,CASSPGGSQFEQYF,TRBV7-9,-,TRBJ2-7,-
TGTGCCAGCAGCTTGGGACTAGCGAAATACAATGAGCAGTTCTTC,CASSLGLAKYNEQFF,TRBV5-6,-,TRBJ2-1,TRBD2